This record concerns one T cell receptor (beta chain) sequence. Between the trimmed V and J ends, which lost 2 bases and 6 bases, there was a span of 22 bases. Per the germline V gene, CDR1 is MGHDK and CDR2 is SYGVNS. This CDR3 has 17 amino acids. This sample was included in a study of blood T cell repertoires in COVID-19. Turning to the study itself: Italy, Spain and the United States were the sources of the convalescent and acute COVID-19 samples.

Per the original methods: Cell counts per sample came from amplifying reference gene primers. The protocol was immunoSEQ multiplex PCR, while the TCRdb copy is restricted to in-frame clones and leaves out a portion. That table furnishes V, J and clone size, whereas the DNA furnished D and trimming. The sample lists 220,000 or so clones; 90% were seen once. Participants' reported clinical history set cohort assignment. Before they entered the study, exposed participants had met a COVID-19 case within 2 weeks. The clonotype was recovered from a man younger than 40 who had been exposed to COVID-19. The sample taken for sequencing was PBMCs or T cells enriched from blood (not recorded which). This rearrangement joins TRBV25-1 to TRBJ1-2; D possibly corresponds to TRBD1 (5 bases). The CDR3 DNA sequence: TGTGCCAGCAGTGAAGCGGCCGTGTCGTCAAAGGGGAATGGCTACACCTTC. This codes for CASSEAAVSSKGNGYTF.